This record concerns one TCR beta chain sequence. The table came from immunoSEQ multiplex PCR; TCRdb's copy has only in-frame clones and leaves some out. The table lists approximately 250,000 clones, less than 90% of them singletons. Germline trimming cut 6 bases from V and 6 bases from J; bases unmatched to any gene: 4. This CDR3 is built from 13 residues. Looked up from germline, CDR1 is MDHEN and CDR2 is SYDVKM. The data stem from a study of blood T cell repertoires in COVID-19. Sequences were obtained from peripheral blood. J is TRBJ2-7 and V is TRBV28; 11 bases are a match to TRBD2. This clonotype originated in a man aged 60 to 69 with acute or convalescent COVID-19. The CDR3 spells CASRPLAGGEQYF. CDR3 sequence (DNA): TGTGCCAGCAGACCTCTAGCGGGAGGCGAGCAGTACTTC.